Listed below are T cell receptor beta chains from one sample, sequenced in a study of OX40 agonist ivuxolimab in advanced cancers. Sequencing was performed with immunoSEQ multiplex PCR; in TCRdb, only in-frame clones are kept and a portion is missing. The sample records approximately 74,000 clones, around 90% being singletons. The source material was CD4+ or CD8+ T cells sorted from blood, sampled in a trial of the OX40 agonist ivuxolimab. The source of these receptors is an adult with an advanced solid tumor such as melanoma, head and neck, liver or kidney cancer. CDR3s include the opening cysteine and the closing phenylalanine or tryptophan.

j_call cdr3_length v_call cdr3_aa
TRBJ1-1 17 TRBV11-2 CASSLATTSTMNTEAFF
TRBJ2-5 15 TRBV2 CASSEGQAWEGTQYF
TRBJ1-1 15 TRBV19 CASSSHRAGNTEAFF
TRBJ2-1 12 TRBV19 CASRSRRNEQFF
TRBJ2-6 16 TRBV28 CASSFRRPSGANVLTF
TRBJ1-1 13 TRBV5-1 CASSLLHNTEAFF
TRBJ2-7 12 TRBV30 CACHYSGTPQYF
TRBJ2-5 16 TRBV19 CASSIRLALYQETQYF
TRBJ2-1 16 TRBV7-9 CASSLRGLAGNNEQFF
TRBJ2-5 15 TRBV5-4 CASSVAGGLQETQYF
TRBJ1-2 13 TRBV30 CAWSVRGAGGYTF
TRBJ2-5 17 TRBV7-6 CASSLDPFGTAQETQYF
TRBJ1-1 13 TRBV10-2 CASSRDGNTEAFF
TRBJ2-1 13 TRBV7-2 CASSLQRHNEQFF
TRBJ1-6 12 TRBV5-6 CASSFGDAPLHF